This T cell receptor beta chain was recorded in a study of blood T cell repertoires in COVID-19. Study-wide background: Samples representing acute and convalescent COVID-19 were sourced from the United States, Italy and Spain. T cells, B-cell-depleted T cells, or PBMCs supplied cDNA or gDNA.

In the source study's methods: Reference gene primers were amplified, and this amplification served to estimate nucleated cell counts. Produced via immunoSEQ multiplex PCR; TCRdb's table is partial and in-frame only. D and trimming come from the DNA, and the V and J calls and clone size come from that table. The top ten hold 1.3% of the sample, which has around 60,000 clones, 90% seen once. The CDR3 contains 16 residues. CDR1 SEHNR and CDR2 FQNEAQ come from the germline V gene (reference sequence). Unmatched junction bases numbered 5, after V lost 2 bases and J lost 2 bases. Specimen: peripheral blood. The rearrangement links TRBV7-9 to TRBJ1-4; 7 bases line up with TRBD1. The TCR sequence derives from a man aged 55 to 69 with acute or convalescent COVID-19. CDR3 DNA sequence: TGTGCCAGCAGCTTAAATAAGGGGGCCACTAATGAAAAACTGTTTTTT. It specifies CASSLNKGATNEKLFF.